Below, 7 T cell receptor beta chains from the same sample are listed, as sequenced in a study of blood T cells in healthy people across ages. Through a sample-barcoded 5' primer and a J-beta primer mix, a second PCR was run for roughly 6 to 12 cycles. TCRdb re-called the 5' RACE reads through MiXCR, storing one row per CDR3 protein. The sample holds about 1.6 million distinct CDR3 sequences, roughly a third seen once. Source material: blood. All receptors derive from a woman in her twenties or thirties in good health.

This clonotype was found many times. The chain is built from TRBV20-1 and TRBJ2-3; TRBD2 matches at 8 bases. From germline, CDR1 is DFQATT and CDR2 SNEGSKA (reference sequence). Unmatched junction bases numbered 13, after V lost 2 bases and J lost 3 bases. The CDR3 spans 17 residues. CDR3 bases: TGCAGTGCTAGAATCCCTCGCGCGGGGGGACCGACAGATACGCAGTATTTT. It yields the protein CSARIPRAGGPTDTQYF.

The chain has TRBV7-2 and TRBJ2-7; 14 nucleotides agree with TRBD2. With the DNA end fitting TRBJ2-5 better, the J assignment may be wrong. The germline V gene encodes CDR1 SGHTA and CDR2 FQGNSA. The CDR3 totals 17 residues. The CDR3 DNA follows: TGTGCCAGCAGCCCGACTAGCGGGGGGGCCCCCAGGGAGACCCAGTACTTC. Protein: CASSPTSGGAPRETQYF.

This rearrangement joins TRBV20-1 to TRBJ2-1; D call uncertain. Per germline, CDR1 DFQATT and CDR2 SNEGSKA (reference sequence). The ends were cut back, 6 bases at V and 6 bases at J, with 18 bases in the middle. This CDR3 is built from 14 residues. The chain's CDR3 is CSAPNEAWGNEQFF. CDR3 coding DNA: TGCAGTGCACCTAACGAGGCTTGGGGCAATGAGCAGTTCTTC.

A remark on this clonotype: Just one base apart from a much larger clone, this may be a read error. The genes are TRBV29-1 and TRBJ2-3; possibly TRBD1 for D (6 bases). V gave up 5 bases and J gave up 1 base, with 19 bases separating them. Germline loops: CDR1 SQVTM, CDR2 ANQGSEA. The CDR3 totals 16 residues. In DNA, the CDR3 is TGCAGCGTTCGCACAACCGGACAGACCGGCACAGATACGCAGTATTTT. It codes for CSVRTTGQTGTDTQYF.

The chain recombines TRBV6-1 with TRBJ1-2, with 9 bases lining up with TRBD1. Per the germline V gene, CDR1 is MNHNS and CDR2 is SASEGT. The trim removed 8 bases at V and 5 bases at J, leaving 6 bases unmatched. The CDR3 has 13 amino acids. CDR3 DNA: TGTGCCAGCTCCGGGACAGGGATATATGGCTACACCTTC. Its translation: CASSGTGIYGYTF.

The V and J genes are TRBV2 and TRBJ2-5; 7 bases agree with TRBD2. The CDR3 totals 16 residues. CDR1 and CDR2 (germline): SNHLY, FYNNEI. Germline trimming cut 8 bases from V and 5 bases from J; bases unmatched to any gene: 17. The CDR3 sequence: CASADRKLVRGETQYF. CDR3 DNA: TGTGCCAGCGCAGATCGGAAGCTTGTGCGGGGGGAGACCCAGTACTTC.

The chain combines TRBV5-1 with TRBJ2-5; D is perhaps TRBD1 (6 bases). The CDR3 is 15 amino acids. Deletions cut 0 bases from V and 0 bases from J, with 9 bases between. The germline V gene encodes CDR1 SGHRS and CDR2 YFSETQ. CDR3 loop: CASSLGWTDQETQYF. The CDR3 DNA reads as TGCGCCAGCAGCTTGGGCTGGACAGACCAAGAGACCCAGTACTTC. The variable domain in full, completed from reference TRBV5-1 and TRBJ2-5, reads KAGVTQTPRYLIKTRGQQVTLSCSPISGHRSVSWYQQTPGQGLQFLFEYFSETQRNKGNFPGRFSGRQFSNSRSEMNVSTLELGDSALYLCASSLGWTDQETQYFGPGTRLLVL.